The clone carrying this T cell receptor (beta chain) was seen only a few times. The antigen is not known. The investigators reverse transcribed all of the isolated RNA, so they sequenced expressed TCRB transcripts. Profiled with immunoSEQ multiplex PCR; TCRdb holds only in-frame clones, not every one. The sample records approximately 400,000 clones, around 16% being singletons. Germline V CDR1 and CDR2: ENHRY, SYGVKD. Trimming took 8 bases from V and 7 from J; bases not matched to a gene: 12. The CDR3 covers 15 residues. This entry comes from a study of beta chain features in type 1 diabetes. Study-level results: Relative to healthy donors, patients appeared to have naive, central memory and Treg TCRB repertoires that were more similar.

V gene TRBV10-3 combines with J gene TRBJ2-1; 9 bases map to TRBD2. The clonotype was recovered from a woman aged 18-30 years in good health. Sequencing input: naive CD4+ T cells from blood. The chain's CDR3 is CAIGGNSGRGNEQFF. In DNA, the CDR3 is TGTGCCATCGGGGGAAATAGCGGGAGAGGAAATGAGCAGTTCTTC.